Listed here are 10 T cell receptor beta chains from one sample, sequenced in a study of cytomegalovirus exposure and HLA in healthy donors. PCR primers comprised 60 Vbeta and 13 Jbeta primers. Sequencing was performed with immunoSEQ multiplex PCR; in TCRdb, only in-frame clones are kept and a portion is missing. The sample carries around 90,000 clones, around 64% recorded once. Sequenced input: PBMCs. These receptor sequences come from a human donor in good health.

The chain couples TRBV7-2 to TRBJ1-3; maybe TRBD1 (5 bases). CDR1 SGHTA and CDR2 FQGNSA come from the germline V gene. V lost 6 bases and J 9 bases, leaving 15 bases between the germline ends. This CDR3 is 13 amino acids long. The CDR3 is CASSPGGRGTIYF. The CDR3 coding sequence is TGTGCCAGCAGTCCGGGAGGGAGGGGCACCATATATTTT.

CDR3 in DNA: TGTGCCAGCAGCGCGACAGGGGGCTATCAGCCCCAGCATTTT. Translation gives CASSATGGYQPQHF. The chain combines TRBV5-6 with TRBJ1-5, with TRBD1 identical over 10 bases. The germline CDR1 and CDR2 sequences are SGHDT and YYEEEE. The CDR3 extends over 14 amino acids. J gave up 5 bases and V 4 bases, and 3 bases lay outside the gene matches. The full variable domain, rest sourced from reference TRBV5-6 and TRBJ1-5, is DAGVTQSPTHLIKTRGQQVTLRCSPKSGHDTVSWYQQALGQGPQFIFQYYEEEERQRGNFPDRFSGHQFPNYSSELNVNALLLGDSALYLCASSATGGYQPQHFGDGTRLSIL.

The rearrangement uses TRBV5-6 and TRBJ1-3; D is undetermined. Germline CDR1 SGHDT, CDR2 YYEEEE. Trimming took off 4 bases at V and 0 bases at J, with 5 bases between the two ends. The CDR3 covers 13 residues. The CDR3 DNA sequence: TGTGCCAGCAGCCAATTCTCTGGAAACACCATATATTTT. This codes for CASSQFSGNTIYF.

This chain joins TRBV5-3 and TRBJ2-3; TRBD2 agrees at 8 bases. TRBV5-3 has ORF status, its function being uncertain. The junction had 11 bases not matched to a gene; V was cut back by 4 bases and J by 1 base. The CDR3 covers 17 residues. In DNA form, the CDR3 reads TGTGCCAGAAGCCCGTGGGAACTCGGGGGGGGCACAGATACGCAGTATTTT. Translated: CARSPWELGGGTDTQYF.

The chain is built from TRBV7-3 and TRBJ2-5; the match to TRBD1 covers 9 bases. The CDR3 loop spans 15 amino acids. Germline assignment: CDR1 SGHTA and CDR2 FQGTGA. The trim removed 5 bases at V and 0 bases at J, leaving 4 bases unmatched. DNA for the CDR3: TGTGCCAGCAGCCCACAGGGGGCGTACCAAGAGACCCAGTACTTC. It specifies CASSPQGAYQETQYF.

The chain links TRBV5-4 to TRBJ2-2, with 8 positions matching TRBD2. Germline trimming cut 2 bases from V and 0 bases from J; bases unmatched to any gene: 9. Germline V lookup: CDR1 SGHNT, CDR2 YYREEE (reference sequence). This CDR3 has 18 amino acids. The CDR3 loop is CASSFPGGGGPNTGELFF. DNA for the CDR3: TGTGCCAGCAGCTTCCCGGGGGGCGGGGGGCCGAACACCGGGGAGCTGTTTTTT.

The rearrangement joins TRBV7-2 to TRBJ1-1, with TRBD1 identical over 8 bases. The CDR3 covers 14 residues. Germline V gene lookup returns CDR1 SGHTA and CDR2 FQGNSA. V gave up 5 bases and J gave up 4 bases; unmatched junction bases: 6. The CDR3 sequence is CASSDNRGGTEAFF. In DNA form, the CDR3 reads TGTGCCAGCAGCGACAACAGGGGGGGCACTGAAGCTTTCTTT.

The chain carries TRBV12-5 and TRBJ2-1; the D gene is possibly TRBD2 (5 bases). Deletions cut 4 bases from V and 10 bases from J, with 14 bases between. CDR3 size: 13 residues. From germline, CDR1 is LGHNT and CDR2 FRNRAP. The CDR3 region is CASGSDSLTEQFF. In DNA form, the CDR3 reads TGTGCTAGTGGTTCGGACTCCTTGACCGAGCAGTTCTTC.

This clone showed up just a few times. The chain recombines TRBV5-1 with TRBJ2-2; TRBD2 is a possible D gene (6 bases). Per germline, CDR1 SGHRS and CDR2 YFSETQ. There are 15 residues in the CDR3. The V gene lost 1 base and the J gene lost 2 bases, with 9 bases spanning the gap. CDR3 residues: CASSLWGENTGELFF. CDR3 in DNA: TGCGCCAGCAGCTTGTGGGGGGAAAACACCGGGGAGCTGTTTTTT.

The rearrangement joins TRBV15 to TRBJ1-3; no firm D call. The V gene's germline CDR1 is LNHNV and CDR2 YYDKDF (reference sequence). The CDR3 is 15 residues long. V was clipped by 5 bases and J by 0 bases, with 11 bases between them. This CDR3 is CATSPRHRSGNTIYF. The CDR3 nucleotides are TGTGCCACCAGCCCCAGGCACCGCTCTGGAAACACCATATATTTT.